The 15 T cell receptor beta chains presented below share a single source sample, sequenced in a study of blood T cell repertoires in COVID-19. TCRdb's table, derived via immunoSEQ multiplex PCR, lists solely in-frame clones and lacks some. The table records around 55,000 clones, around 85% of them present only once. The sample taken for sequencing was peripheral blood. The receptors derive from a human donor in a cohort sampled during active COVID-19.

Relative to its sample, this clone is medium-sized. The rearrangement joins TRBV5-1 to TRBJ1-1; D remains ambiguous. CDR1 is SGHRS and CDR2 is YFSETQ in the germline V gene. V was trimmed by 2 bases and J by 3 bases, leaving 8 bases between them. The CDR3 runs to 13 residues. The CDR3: CASSLKLDTEAFF. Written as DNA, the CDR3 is TGCGCCAGCAGCTTAAAGCTGGACACTGAAGCTTTCTTT.

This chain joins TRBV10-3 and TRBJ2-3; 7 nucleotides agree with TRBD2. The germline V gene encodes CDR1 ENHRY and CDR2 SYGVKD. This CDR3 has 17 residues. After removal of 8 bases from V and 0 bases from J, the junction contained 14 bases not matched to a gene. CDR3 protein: CAIGQSGGVTSTDTQYF. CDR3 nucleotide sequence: TGTGCCATCGGTCAGAGTGGGGGGGTTACAAGCACAGATACGCAGTATTTT.

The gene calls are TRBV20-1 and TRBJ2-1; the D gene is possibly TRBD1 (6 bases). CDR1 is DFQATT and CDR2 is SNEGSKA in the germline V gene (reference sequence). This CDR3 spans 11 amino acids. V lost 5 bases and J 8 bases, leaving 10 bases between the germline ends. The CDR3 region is CSAPQGYEQFF. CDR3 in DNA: TGCAGTGCTCCACAGGGATATGAGCAGTTCTTC.

This chain's CDR3 is CASSEPRGADTQYF. The CDR3 DNA sequence: TGTGCCAGCAGTGAACCCAGGGGCGCAGATACGCAGTATTTT. The rearrangement links TRBV2 to TRBJ2-3, with D possibly being TRBD1 (6 bases). V lost 2 bases, J lost 4 bases, and 10 bases lay in between. Germline values: CDR1 SNHLY, CDR2 FYNNEI. This CDR3 region has 14 residues.

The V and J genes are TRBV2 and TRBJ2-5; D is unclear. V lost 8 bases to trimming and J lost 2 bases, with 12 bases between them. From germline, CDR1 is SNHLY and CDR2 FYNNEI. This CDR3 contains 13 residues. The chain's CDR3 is CASARILQETQYF. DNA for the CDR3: TGTGCCAGCGCGAGGATCTTACAAGAGACCCAGTACTTC.

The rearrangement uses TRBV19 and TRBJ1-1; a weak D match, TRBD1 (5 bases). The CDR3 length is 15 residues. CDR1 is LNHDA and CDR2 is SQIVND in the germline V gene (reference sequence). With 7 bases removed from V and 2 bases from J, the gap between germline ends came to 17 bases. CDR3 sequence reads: CASTPWEGKNTEAFF. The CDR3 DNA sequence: TGTGCCAGTACCCCCTGGGAGGGGAAAAACACTGAAGCTTTCTTT.

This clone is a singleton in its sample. CDR3 nucleotide sequence: TGTGCCAGTAGTATTGGGACTAGGAGTAGCCATGAGACCCAGTACTTC. Its translation: CASSIGTRSSHETQYF. The chain is built from TRBV19 and TRBJ2-5; 8 nucleotides match TRBD2. Looked up from germline, CDR1 is LNHDA and CDR2 is SQIVND (reference sequence). This CDR3 comprises 16 residues. Trimming took 3 bases from V and 5 from J; bases not matched to a gene: 11.

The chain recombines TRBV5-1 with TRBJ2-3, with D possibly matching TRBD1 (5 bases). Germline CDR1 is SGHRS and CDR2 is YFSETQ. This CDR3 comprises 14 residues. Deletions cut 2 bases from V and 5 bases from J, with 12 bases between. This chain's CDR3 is CASSFQGAGDTQYF. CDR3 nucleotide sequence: TGCGCCAGCAGCTTTCAAGGGGCAGGAGATACGCAGTATTTT.

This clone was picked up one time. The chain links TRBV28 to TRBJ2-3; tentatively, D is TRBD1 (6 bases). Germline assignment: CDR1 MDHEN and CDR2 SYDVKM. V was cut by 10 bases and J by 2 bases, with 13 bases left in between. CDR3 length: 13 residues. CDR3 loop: CAIVGQNTDTQYF. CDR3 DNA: TGTGCCATCGTCGGACAGAACACAGATACGCAGTATTTT.

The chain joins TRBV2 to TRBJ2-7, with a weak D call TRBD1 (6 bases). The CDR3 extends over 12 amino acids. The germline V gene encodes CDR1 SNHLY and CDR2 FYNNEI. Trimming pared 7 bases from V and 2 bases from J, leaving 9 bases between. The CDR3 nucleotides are TGTGCCAGCACGCCAGGGGCCTACGAGCAGTACTTC. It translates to CASTPGAYEQYF.

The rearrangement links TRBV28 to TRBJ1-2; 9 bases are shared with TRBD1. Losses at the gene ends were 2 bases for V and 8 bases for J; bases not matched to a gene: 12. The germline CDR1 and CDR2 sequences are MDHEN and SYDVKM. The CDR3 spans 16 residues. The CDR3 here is CASSLPQGANSPGYTF. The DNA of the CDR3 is TGTGCCAGCAGTTTACCACAGGGGGCTAATAGTCCCGGCTACACCTTC.

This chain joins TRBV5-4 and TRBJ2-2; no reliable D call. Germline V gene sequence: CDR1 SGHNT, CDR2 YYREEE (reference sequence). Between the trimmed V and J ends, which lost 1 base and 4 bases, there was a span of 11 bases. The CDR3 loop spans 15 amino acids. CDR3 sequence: CASSLLGSVTGELFF. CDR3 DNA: TGTGCCAGCAGCTTGCTAGGTTCGGTCACCGGGGAGCTGTTTTTT.

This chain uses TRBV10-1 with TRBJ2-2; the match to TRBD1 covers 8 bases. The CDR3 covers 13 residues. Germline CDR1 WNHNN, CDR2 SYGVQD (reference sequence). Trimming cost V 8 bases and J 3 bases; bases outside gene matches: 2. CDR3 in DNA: TGCGCCAGCCTGGACAGGGACACCGGGGAGCTGTTTTTT. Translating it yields CASLDRDTGELFF.

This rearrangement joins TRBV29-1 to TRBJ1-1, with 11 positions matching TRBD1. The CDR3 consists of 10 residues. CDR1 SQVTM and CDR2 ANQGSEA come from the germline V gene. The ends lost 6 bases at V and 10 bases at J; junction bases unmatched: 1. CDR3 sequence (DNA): TGCAGCGTAGGGACAGGGGGAGCTTTCTTT. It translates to CSVGTGGAFF.

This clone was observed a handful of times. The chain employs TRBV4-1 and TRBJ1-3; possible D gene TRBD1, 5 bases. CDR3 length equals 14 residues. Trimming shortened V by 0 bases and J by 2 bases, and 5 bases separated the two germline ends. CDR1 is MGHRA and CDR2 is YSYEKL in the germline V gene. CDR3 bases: TGCGCCAGCAGCCAAGAAGGGGCTGGAAACACCATATATTTT. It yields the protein CASSQEGAGNTIYF.